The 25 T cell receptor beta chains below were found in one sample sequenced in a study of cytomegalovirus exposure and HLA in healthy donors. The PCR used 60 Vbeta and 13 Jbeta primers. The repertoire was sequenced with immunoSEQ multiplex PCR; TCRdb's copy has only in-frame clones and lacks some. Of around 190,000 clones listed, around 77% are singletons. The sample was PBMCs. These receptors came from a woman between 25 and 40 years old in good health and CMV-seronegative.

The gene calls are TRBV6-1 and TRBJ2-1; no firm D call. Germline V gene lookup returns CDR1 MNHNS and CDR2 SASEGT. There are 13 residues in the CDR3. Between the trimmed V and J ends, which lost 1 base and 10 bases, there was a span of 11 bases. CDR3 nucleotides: TGTGCCAGCAGTGAAGTTGGGCAGGTAGAGCAGTTCTTC. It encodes CASSEVGQVEQFF.

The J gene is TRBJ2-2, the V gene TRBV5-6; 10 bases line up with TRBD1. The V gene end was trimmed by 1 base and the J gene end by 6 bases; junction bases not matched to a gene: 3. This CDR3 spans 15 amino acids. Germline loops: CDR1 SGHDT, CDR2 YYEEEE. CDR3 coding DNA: TGTGCCAGCAGCTTGTGGACAGGGGGGTCCGGGGAGCTGTTTTTT. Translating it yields CASSLWTGGSGELFF.

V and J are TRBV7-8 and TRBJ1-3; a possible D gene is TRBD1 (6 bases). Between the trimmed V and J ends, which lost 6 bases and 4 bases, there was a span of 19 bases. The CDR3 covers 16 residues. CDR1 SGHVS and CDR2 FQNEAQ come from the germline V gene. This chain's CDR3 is CASSLTGIGLGNTIYF. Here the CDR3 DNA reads TGTGCCAGCAGTTTAACAGGGATAGGTCTCGGAAACACCATATATTTT. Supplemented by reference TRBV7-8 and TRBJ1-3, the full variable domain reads GAGVSQSPRYKVAKRGQDVALRCDPISGHVSLFWYQQALGQGPEFLTYFQNEAQLDKSGLPSDRFFAERPEGSVSTLKIQRTQQEDSAVYLCASSLTGIGLGNTIYFGEGSWLTVV.

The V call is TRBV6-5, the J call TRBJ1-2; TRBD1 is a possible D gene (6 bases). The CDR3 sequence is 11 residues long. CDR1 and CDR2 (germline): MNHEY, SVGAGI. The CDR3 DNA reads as TGTGCTTCGGGACAAATTTATGGCTACACCTTC. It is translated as CASGQIYGYTF.

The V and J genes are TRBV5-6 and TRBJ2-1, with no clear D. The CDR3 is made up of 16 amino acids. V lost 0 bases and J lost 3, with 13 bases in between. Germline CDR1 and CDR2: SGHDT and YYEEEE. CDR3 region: CASSLAVAGYYNEQFF. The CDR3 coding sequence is TGTGCCAGCAGCTTGGCCGTGGCAGGCTACTACAATGAGCAGTTCTTC.

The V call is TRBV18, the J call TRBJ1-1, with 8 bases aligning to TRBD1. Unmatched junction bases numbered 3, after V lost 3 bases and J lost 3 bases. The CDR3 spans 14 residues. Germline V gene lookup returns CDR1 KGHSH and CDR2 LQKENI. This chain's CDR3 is CASSPDRADTEAFF. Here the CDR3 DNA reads TGTGCCAGCTCACCGGACAGGGCGGACACTGAAGCTTTCTTT.

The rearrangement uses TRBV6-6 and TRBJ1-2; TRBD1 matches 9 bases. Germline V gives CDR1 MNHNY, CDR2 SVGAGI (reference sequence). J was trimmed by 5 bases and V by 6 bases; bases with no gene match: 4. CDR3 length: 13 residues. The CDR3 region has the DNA TGTGCCAGCAGCGGACAGGGGAATTATGGCTACACCTTC. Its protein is CASSGQGNYGYTF.

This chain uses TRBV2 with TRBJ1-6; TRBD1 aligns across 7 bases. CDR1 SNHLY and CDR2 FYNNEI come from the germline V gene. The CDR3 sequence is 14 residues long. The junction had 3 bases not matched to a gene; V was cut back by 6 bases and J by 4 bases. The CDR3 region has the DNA TGTGCCAGCAGACCGGGACAGTATAATTCACCCCTCCACTTT. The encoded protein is CASRPGQYNSPLHF.

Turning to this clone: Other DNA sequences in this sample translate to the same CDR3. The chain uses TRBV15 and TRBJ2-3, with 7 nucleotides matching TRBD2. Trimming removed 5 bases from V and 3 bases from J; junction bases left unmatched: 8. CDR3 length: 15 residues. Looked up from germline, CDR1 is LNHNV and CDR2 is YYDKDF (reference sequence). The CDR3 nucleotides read TGTGCCACCAGCCGGGAGGTTAGCGGGACAGATACGCAGTATTTT. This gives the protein CATSREVSGTDTQYF. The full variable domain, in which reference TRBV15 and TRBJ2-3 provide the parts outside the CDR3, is DAMVIQNPRYQVTQFGKPVTLSCSQTLNHNVMYWYQQKSSQAPKLLFHYYDKDFNNEADTPDNFQSRRPNTSFCFLDIRSPGLGDTAMYLCATSREVSGTDTQYFGPGTRLTVL.

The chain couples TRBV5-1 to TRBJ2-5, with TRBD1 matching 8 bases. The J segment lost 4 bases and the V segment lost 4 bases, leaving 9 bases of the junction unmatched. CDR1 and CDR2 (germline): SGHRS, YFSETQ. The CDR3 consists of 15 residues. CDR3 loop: CASSTTGGGGETQYF. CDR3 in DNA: TGCGCCAGCAGCACTACAGGGGGTGGTGGAGAGACCCAGTACTTC.

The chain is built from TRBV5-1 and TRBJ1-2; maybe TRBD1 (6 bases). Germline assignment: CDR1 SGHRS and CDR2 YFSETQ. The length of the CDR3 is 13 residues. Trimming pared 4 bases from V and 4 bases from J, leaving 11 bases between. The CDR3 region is CASSRDTPYGYTF. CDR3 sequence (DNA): TGCGCCAGCAGCCGGGACACTCCCTATGGCTACACCTTC.

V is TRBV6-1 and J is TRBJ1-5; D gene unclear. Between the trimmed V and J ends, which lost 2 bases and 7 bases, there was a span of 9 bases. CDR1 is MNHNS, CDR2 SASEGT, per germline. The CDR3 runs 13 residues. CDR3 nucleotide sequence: TGTGCCAGCAGTGAACAGCGGAAGCAGCCCCAGCATTTT. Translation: CASSEQRKQPQHF.

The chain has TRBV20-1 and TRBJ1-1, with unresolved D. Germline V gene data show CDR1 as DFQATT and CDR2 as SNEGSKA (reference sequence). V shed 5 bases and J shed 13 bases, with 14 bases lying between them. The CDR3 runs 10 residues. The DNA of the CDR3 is TGCAGTGCTGATCAGTTCGGGGTTTTCTTT. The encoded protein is CSADQFGVFF.

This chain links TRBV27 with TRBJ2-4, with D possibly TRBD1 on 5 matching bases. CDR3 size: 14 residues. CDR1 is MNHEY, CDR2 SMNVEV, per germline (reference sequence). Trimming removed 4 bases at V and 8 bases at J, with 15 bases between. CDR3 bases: TGTGCCAGCAGTTCGTGGGGCAGGGCACACATTCAGTACTTC. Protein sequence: CASSSWGRAHIQYF.

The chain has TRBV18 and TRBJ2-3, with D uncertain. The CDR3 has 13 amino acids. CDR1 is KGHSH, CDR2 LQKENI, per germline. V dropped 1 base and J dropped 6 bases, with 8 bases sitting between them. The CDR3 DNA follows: TGTGCCAGCTCACCACTTCAGAGGGATACGCAGTATTTT. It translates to CASSPLQRDTQYF. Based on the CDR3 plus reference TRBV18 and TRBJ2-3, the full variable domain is NAGVMQNPRHLVRRRGQEARLRCSPMKGHSHVYWYRQLPEEGLKFMVYLQKENIIDESGMPKERFSAEFPKEGPSILRIQQVVRGDSAAYFCASSPLQRDTQYFGPGTRLTVL.

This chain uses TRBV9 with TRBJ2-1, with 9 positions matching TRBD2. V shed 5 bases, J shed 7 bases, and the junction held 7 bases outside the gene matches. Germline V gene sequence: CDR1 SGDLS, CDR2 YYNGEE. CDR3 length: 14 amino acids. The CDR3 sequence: CASSSRGGLNEQFF. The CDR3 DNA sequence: TGTGCCAGCAGTTCGCGGGGGGGCCTTAATGAGCAGTTCTTC.

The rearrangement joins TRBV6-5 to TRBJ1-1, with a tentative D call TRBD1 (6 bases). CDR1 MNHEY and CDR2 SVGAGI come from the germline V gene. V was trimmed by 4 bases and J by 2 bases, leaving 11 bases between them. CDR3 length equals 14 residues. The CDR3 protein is CASSFGQLNTEAFF. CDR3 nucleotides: TGTGCCAGCAGTTTCGGACAGCTAAACACTGAAGCTTTCTTT.

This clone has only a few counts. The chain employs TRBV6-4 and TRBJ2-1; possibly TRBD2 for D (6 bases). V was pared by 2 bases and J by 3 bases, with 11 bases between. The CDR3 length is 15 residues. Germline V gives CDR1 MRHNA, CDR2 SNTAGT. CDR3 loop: CASSDDGGVYNEQFF. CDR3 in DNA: TGTGCCAGCAGTGACGACGGCGGGGTCTACAATGAGCAGTTCTTC.

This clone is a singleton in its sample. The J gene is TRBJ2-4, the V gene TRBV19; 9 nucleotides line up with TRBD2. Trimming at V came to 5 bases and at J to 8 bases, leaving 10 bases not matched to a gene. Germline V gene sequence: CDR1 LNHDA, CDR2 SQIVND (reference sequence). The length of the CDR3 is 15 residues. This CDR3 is CASSFLAGVSDIQYF. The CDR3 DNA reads TGTGCCAGTAGTTTCTTAGCGGGAGTCAGTGACATTCAGTACTTC.

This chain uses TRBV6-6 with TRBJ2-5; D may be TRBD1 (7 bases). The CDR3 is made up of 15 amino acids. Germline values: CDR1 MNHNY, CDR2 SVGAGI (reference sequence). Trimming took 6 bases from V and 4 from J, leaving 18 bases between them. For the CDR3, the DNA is TGTGCCAGCAGATCCCGCGGGACAGCCACAGAGACCCAGTACTTC. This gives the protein CASRSRGTATETQYF.

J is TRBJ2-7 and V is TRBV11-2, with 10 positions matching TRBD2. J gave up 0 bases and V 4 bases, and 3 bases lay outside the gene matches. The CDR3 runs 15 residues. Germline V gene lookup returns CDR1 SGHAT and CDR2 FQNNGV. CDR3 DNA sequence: TGTGCCAGCAGCTCCGGACTAGCGGCCTCCTACGAGCAGTACTTC. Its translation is CASSSGLAASYEQYF.

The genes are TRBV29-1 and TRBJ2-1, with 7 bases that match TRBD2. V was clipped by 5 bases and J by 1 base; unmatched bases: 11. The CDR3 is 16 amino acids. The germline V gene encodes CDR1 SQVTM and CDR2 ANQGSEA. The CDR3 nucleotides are TGCAGCGTTCCCCCCGATACGGGAGGTTCCTACAATGAGCAGTTCTTC. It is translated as CSVPPDTGGSYNEQFF.

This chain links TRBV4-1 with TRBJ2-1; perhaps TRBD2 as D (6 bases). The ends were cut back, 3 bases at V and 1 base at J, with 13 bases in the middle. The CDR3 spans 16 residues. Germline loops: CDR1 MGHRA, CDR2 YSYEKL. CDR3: CASSHSGLYSYNEQFF. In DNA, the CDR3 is TGCGCCAGCAGCCACTCGGGACTTTATTCCTACAATGAGCAGTTCTTC.

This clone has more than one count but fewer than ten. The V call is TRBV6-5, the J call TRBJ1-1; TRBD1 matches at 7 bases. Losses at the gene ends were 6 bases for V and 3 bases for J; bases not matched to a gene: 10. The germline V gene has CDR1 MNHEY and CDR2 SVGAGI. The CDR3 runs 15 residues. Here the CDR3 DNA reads TGTGCCAGCAGACATGACAGGGCCGGTGACACTGAAGCTTTCTTT. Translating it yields CASRHDRAGDTEAFF.

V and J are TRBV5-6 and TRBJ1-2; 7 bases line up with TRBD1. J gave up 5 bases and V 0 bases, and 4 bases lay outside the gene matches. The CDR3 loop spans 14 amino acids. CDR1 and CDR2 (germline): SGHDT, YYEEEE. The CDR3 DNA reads TGTGCCAGCAGCTTGGGTGCCAGGGGGTATGGCTACACCTTC. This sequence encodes CASSLGARGYGYTF.